The clone carrying this T cell receptor (beta chain) was recorded once. Its antigen is undetermined. Treatment of the sample: approximately nine-day PBMC culture with coronavirus spike peptide pools or control peptides (ViraFEST assay). These data originate in a study of vaccination and CD4 T cells after COVID-19. For the study at large: The convalescents comprised six males and four females, two of them Hispanic. Study-wide findings and caveats: Researchers report that 304 of 307 vaccine-specific clones in convalescent patients proved spike mono-reactive. Only after vaccination were a median 86.3% of convalescents' reactive clones seen.

Researchers used the Oncomine TCR Beta short-read assay to sequence DNA from cultured CD4+ T cells. From the PCR reads, TCRdb called clonotypes with MiXCR, one entry per CDR3 protein. The sample lists approximately 19,000 distinct CDR3 sequences; about two fifths were seen once. The V and J ends lost 4 bases and 6 bases, in that order; junction bases with no gene match: 10. This CDR3 is built from 16 residues. In germline, CDR1 is SGHNT, CDR2 YENEEA. The TCR sequence derives from a human donor who had recovered from COVID-19. Sequencing was performed on CD4+ T cells from blood, cultured in vitro. This rearrangement joins TRBV11-3 to TRBJ2-2; TRBD1 agrees at 8 bases. The CDR3 nucleotides are TGTGCCAGCAGCTCGATGACAGGGGTGAAGGCCGGGGAGCTGTTTTTT. This encodes CASSSMTGVKAGELFF. The variable domain in full, with the rest retrieved from reference TRBV11-3 and TRBJ2-2, is EAGVVQSPRYKIIEKKQPVAFWCNPISGHNTLYWYLQNLGQGPELLIRYENEEAVDDSQLPKDRFSAERLKGVDSTLKIQPAELGDSAVYLCASSSMTGVKAGELFFGEGSRLTVL.